These 7 T cell receptor beta chains share one sample of origin, sequenced in a study of T cell responses to AZD1222 COVID-19 vaccine. The method was immunoSEQ multiplex PCR; TCRdb's version includes in-frame clones alone and lacks a portion of them. The table shows over 110,000 clones, with 92% occurring only once. The source material was peripheral blood, sampled 28 days after the second AZD1222 dose. Receptors were obtained from an adult who received the AZD1222 COVID-19 vaccine.

The chain combines TRBV7-2 with TRBJ2-7; possibly TRBD2 for D (5 bases). This CDR3 comprises 16 residues. Germline loops: CDR1 SGHTA, CDR2 FQGNSA. The V end was cut by 4 bases, the J end by 0 bases, with 16 bases between. This CDR3 is CASSYQSSLSSYEQYF. The CDR3 nucleotides read TGTGCCAGCAGCTACCAATCTAGCTTGAGCTCCTACGAGCAGTACTTC.

The chain uses TRBV15 and TRBJ1-4; D remains ambiguous. V shed 0 bases and J shed 8 bases, with 13 bases lying between them. The CDR3 sequence is 15 residues long. Looked up from germline, CDR1 is LNHNV and CDR2 is YYDKDF (reference sequence). The CDR3 spells CATSRERVSDEKLFF. DNA of the CDR3: TGTGCCACCAGCAGAGAACGGGTCTCCGACGAAAAACTGTTTTTT.

The rearrangement uses TRBV9 and TRBJ1-4; 9 positions agree with TRBD1. The germline gives CDR1 SGDLS, CDR2 YYNGEE. The CDR3 spans 16 residues. Trimming removed 3 bases from V and 8 bases from J; junction bases left unmatched: 11. The DNA of the CDR3 is TGTGCCAGCAGCGCACACTCCTCGGGACAGGGCGAAAAACTGTTTTTT. This encodes CASSAHSSGQGEKLFF.

This clone was seen only once. This chain links TRBV27 with TRBJ1-2; TRBD1 agrees at 7 bases. The J segment lost 0 bases and the V segment lost 6 bases, leaving 10 bases of the junction unmatched. Germline CDR1 reads MNHEY; CDR2 reads SMNVEV (reference sequence). The CDR3 runs to 16 residues. DNA of the CDR3: TGTGCCAGCAGCCCTATCCCCGGGACAGCTAACTATGGCTACACCTTC. This translates into CASSPIPGTANYGYTF.

This clone appeared a few times. Other DNA sequences in this sample translate to the same CDR3. The genes are TRBV6-2 or TRBV6-3 and TRBJ1-1; no clear D. V was pared by 4 bases and J by 3 bases, with 9 bases between. Germline values: CDR1 MNHEY, CDR2 SVGEGT. The CDR3 is 13 residues long. CDR3 nucleotide sequence: TGTGCCAGCAGTTTGGCCCTTTACACTGAAGCTTTCTTT. It is translated as CASSLALYTEAFF.

The rearrangement joins TRBV6-2 or TRBV6-3 to TRBJ1-1; 8 nucleotides agree with TRBD1. The CDR3 is 14 amino acids. Germline-derived CDR1 and CDR2 are MNHEY and SVGEGT. The ends lost 2 bases at V and 4 bases at J; junction bases unmatched: 3. CDR3 protein: CASSYPDRVTEAFF. As DNA, the CDR3 is TGTGCCAGCAGTTACCCGGACAGGGTCACTGAAGCTTTCTTT.

The J gene is TRBJ2-3, the V gene TRBV7-2; no firm D call. CDR3 length: 14 amino acids. Trimming shortened V by 5 bases and J by 7 bases, and 16 bases separated the two germline ends. The germline gives CDR1 SGHTA, CDR2 FQGNSA. The DNA of the CDR3 is TGTGCCAGCAGCCCCAGAATGGCAAGGAATACGCAGTATTTT. Its protein is CASSPRMARNTQYF. Variable domain in full (rest from reference TRBV7-2 and TRBJ2-3): GAGVSQSPSNKVTEKGKDVELRCDPISGHTALYWYRQSLGQGLEFLIYFQGNSAPDKSGLPSDRFSAERTGGSVSTLTIQRTQQEDSAVYLCASSPRMARNTQYFGPGTRLTVL.